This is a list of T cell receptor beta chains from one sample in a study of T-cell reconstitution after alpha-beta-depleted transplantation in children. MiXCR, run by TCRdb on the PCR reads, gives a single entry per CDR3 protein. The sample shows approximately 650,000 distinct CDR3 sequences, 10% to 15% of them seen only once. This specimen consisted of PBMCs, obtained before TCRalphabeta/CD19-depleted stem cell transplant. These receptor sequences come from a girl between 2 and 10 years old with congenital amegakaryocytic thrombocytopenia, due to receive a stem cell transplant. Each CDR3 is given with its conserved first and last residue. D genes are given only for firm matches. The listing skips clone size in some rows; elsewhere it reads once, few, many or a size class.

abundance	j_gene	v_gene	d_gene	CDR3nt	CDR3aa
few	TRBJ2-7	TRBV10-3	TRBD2	TGTGCCATCAGTGACCCGTCGGCTAGCGGGAGGCCTAGGTACGAGCAGTACTTC	CAISDPSASGRPRYEQYF
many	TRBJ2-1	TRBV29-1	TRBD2	TGCAGCGTTGAGTTGGCTAGCGGGAATGGCAATGAGCAGTTCTTC	CSVELASGNGNEQFF
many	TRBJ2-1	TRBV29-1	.	TGCAGCGTCCGCGGGCAGCTTAGTCCTGAGCAGTTCTTC	CSVRGQLSPEQFF
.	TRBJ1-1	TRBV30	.	TGTGCCTGGAGTGTGGGGGAACCTGAAGCTTTCTTT	CAWSVGEPEAFF
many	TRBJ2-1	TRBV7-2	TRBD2	TGTGCCAGCAGCCCACGTCCTAGCGGAGGTTACAATGAGCAGTTCTTC	CASSPRPSGGYNEQFF
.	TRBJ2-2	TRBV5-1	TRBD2	TGCGCCAGCAGCTTGGTGCTAGCGGGAGTTTGGAACACCGGGGAGCTGTTTTTT	CASSLVLAGVWNTGELFF
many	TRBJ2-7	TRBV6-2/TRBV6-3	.	TGTGCCAGCAGCCCAATCGTAGCGTCAACCTACGAGCAGTACTTC	CASSPIVASTYEQYF
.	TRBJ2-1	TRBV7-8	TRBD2	TGTGCCAGCAGCTTAGAGGTCTGGCTAGCGGGTAATGAGCAGTTCTTC	CASSLEVWLAGNEQFF
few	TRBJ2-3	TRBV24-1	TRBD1	TGTGCCACCAGTGATTCCGGGACAGCTGCCACAGATACGCAGTATTTT	CATSDSGTAATDTQYF
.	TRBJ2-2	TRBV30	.	TGTGCCTGGATGGGGCCCCCGGGCACCGGGGAGCTGTTTTTT	CAWMGPPGTGELFF
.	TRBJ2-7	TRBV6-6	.	TGTGCCAGCACTCCATCGGTGCTGGCCAAGCAGTACTTC	CASTPSVLAKQYF
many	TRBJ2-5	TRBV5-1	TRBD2	TGCGCCAGCGGCGCGCTAGCGGGGATAGAGACCCAGTACTTC	CASGALAGIETQYF
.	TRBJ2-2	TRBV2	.	TGTGCCAGCCTCCAGGACTCTAACACCGGGGAGCTGTTTTTT	CASLQDSNTGELFF
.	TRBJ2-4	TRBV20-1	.	TGCAGTGCTAGGTATCTAGCCAAAAACATTCAGTACTTC	CSARYLAKNIQYF
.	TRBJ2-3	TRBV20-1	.	TGCAGTGCGGGCCCGCGGGCTGGAGTTAAGGATACGCAGTATTTT	CSAGPRAGVKDTQYF
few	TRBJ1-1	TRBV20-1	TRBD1	TGCAGTGCTAAGAGACAGGGCAATGAAGCTTTCTTT	CSAKRQGNEAFF
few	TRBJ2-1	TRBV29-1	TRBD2	TGCAGCGTAGGGACTAGCTCCTATGAGCAGTTCTTC	CSVGTSSYEQFF
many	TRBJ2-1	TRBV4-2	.	TGTGCCAGCAGCCAAGATGGGGTTGAGCAGTTCTTC	CASSQDGVEQFF
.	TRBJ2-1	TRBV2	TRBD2	TGTGCCAGCAACTCTGCGGGTTCTAGCGGGAGTGGGTCCTACAATGAGCAGTTCTTC	CASNSAGSSGSGSYNEQFF
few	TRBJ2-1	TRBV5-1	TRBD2	TGCGCCAGCAGCCCCGGACTAGCGGGAGGCCAGAACAATGAGCAGTTCTTC	CASSPGLAGGQNNEQFF
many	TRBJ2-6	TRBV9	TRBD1	TGTGCCAGCAGCGCTCCGGGACAGGGCTTCGGATGGGCCAACGTCCTGACTTTC	CASSAPGQGFGWANVLTF
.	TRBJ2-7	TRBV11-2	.	TGTGCCAGCAGCTTAGATCCGCGGCGAGCAGCCAACTACGAGCAGTACTTC	CASSLDPRRAANYEQYF
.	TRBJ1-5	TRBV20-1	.	TGCAGTGCTTGGACGGCGAGCAATCAGCCCCAGCATTTT	CSAWTASNQPQHF
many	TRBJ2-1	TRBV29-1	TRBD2	TGCAGCGTTGACAGACTAGCGGGCTACAATGAGCAGTTCTTC	CSVDRLAGYNEQFF
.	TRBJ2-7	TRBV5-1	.	TGCGCCAGCAGCTTGCTCCTGGACTACGAGCAGTACTTC	CASSLLLDYEQYF
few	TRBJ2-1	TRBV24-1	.	TGTGCCACCAGTGAATTGGGACATCGGTTCTTC	CATSELGHRFF
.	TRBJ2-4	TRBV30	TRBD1	TGTGCCTGGAGTGTCACCGGGACAGCGAGGGGCATTCAGTACTTC	CAWSVTGTARGIQYF
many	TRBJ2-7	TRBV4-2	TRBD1	TGTGCCAGCAGCCAAAACCCACAGGGGGCATTCTACGAGCAGTACTTC	CASSQNPQGAFYEQYF
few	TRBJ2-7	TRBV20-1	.	TGCAGTGCTAGGGGGAAGGATGATAGGGAGCAGTACTTC	CSARGKDDREQYF
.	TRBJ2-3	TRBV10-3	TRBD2	TGTGCCATCAGTGACCTTACCACTAGCGGCGACAGCACAGATACGCAGTATTTT	CAISDLTTSGDSTDTQYF
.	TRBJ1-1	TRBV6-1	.	TGTGCCAGCAGAAAGAAAACCACAGCCGGTGGCACTGAAGCTTTCTTT	CASRKKTTAGGTEAFF
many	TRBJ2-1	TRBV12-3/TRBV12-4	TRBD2	TGTGCCAGCAGTTTACTAGCGGGAACTTCGGATGAGCAGTTCTTC	CASSLLAGTSDEQFF
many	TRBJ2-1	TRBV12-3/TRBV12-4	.	TGTGCCAGCAGTTTAGTTCAGGTCGATGAGCAGTTCTTC	CASSLVQVDEQFF
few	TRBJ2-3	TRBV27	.	TGTGCCAGCAGGAGGAGGGTCACAGATACGCAGTATTTT	CASRRRVTDTQYF
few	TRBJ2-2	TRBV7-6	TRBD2	TGTGCCAGCAGCTTAATTTCAGCGGGGTTGAACACCGGGGAGCTGTTTTTT	CASSLISAGLNTGELFF
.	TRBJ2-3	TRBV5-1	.	TGCGCCAGCAGCTCCGGGACGGCCAATACGCACTATTTT	CASSSGTANTHYF
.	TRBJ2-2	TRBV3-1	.	TGTGCCAGCAGCCACCCTTCCGGGGAGCTGTTTTTT	CASSHPSGELFF
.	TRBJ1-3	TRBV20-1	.	TGCAGTGCTAGACAAGATCCCTCTGGAAACACCATATATTTT	CSARQDPSGNTIYF
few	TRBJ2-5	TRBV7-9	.	TGTGCCAGCAGCTTAGTCCGCGACTCTCAGGAGACCCAGTACTTC	CASSLVRDSQETQYF
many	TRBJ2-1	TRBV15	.	TGTGCCACCAGCAGACTATTAGCGGTGGGACACTCCTACAATGAGCAGTTCTTC	CATSRLLAVGHSYNEQFF
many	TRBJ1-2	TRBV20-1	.	TGCAGTGCTAGTTTAGGGGGTCCAGGCTACACCTTC	CSASLGGPGYTF
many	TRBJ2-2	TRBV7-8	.	TGTGCCAGCAGCTTAACTTTTGGGGGGCGGGACACCGGGGAGCTGTTTTTT	CASSLTFGGRDTGELFF
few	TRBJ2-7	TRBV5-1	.	TGCGCCAGCTACGCAGGAGATTTTTCCTACGAGCAGTACTTC	CASYAGDFSYEQYF
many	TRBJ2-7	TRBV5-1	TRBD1	TGCGCCAGCAGCCCACCGGGACAGATCTACGAGCAGTACTTC	CASSPPGQIYEQYF
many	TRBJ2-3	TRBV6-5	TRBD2	TGTGCCAGCTCTTACGGGAGGGCGGGCACAGATACGCAGTATTTT	CASSYGRAGTDTQYF
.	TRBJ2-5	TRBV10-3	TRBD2	TGTGCCACCCAGGCACTAGCGGGAGAGACCCAGTACTTC	CATQALAGETQYF
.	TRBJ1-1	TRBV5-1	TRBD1	TGCGCCAGCTCCTTGAGGGGGGCCCGGGACAGAGTCCCTGAAGCTTTCTTT	CASSLRGARDRVPEAFF
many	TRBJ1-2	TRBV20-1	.	TGCAGTGCTAGAGCCTTAGGCGGGCGCACCTTATATGGCTACACCTTC	CSARALGGRTLYGYTF
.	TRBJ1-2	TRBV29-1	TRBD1	TGCAGCGTGATCACAGGGGTAGACTATGGCTACACCTTC	CSVITGVDYGYTF
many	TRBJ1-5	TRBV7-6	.	TGTGCCAGCAGCGCACTTAATCAGCCCCAGCATTTT	CASSALNQPQHF
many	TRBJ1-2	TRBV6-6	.	TGTGCCAGCAGTTACTTCAGGGAGGGCTACACCTTC	CASSYFREGYTF